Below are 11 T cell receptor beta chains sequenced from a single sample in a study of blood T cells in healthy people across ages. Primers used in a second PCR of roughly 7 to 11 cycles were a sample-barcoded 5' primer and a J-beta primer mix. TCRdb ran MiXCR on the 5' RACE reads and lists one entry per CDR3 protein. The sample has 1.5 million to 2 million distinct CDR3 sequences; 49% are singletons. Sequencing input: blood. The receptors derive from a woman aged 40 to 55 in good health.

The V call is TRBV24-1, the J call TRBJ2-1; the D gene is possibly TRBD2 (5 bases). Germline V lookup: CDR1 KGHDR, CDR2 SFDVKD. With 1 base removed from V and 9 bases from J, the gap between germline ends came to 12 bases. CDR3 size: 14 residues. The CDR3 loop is CATSDFQVGSEQFF. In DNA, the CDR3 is TGTGCCACCAGTGATTTCCAGGTAGGGAGTGAGCAGTTCTTC.

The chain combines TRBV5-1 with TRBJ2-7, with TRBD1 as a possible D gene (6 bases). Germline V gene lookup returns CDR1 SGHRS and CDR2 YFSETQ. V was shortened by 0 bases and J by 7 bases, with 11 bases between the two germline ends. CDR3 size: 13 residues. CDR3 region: CASSLARDNEQYF. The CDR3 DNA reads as TGCGCCAGCAGCTTGGCCAGGGACAATGAGCAGTACTTC.

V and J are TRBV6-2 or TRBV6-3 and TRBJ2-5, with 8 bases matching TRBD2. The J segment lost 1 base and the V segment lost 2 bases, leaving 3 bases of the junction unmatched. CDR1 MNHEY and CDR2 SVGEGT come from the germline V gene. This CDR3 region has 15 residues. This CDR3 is CASSYTGLAQETQYF. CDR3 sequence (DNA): TGTGCCAGCAGTTACACCGGACTAGCCCAAGAGACCCAGTACTTC.

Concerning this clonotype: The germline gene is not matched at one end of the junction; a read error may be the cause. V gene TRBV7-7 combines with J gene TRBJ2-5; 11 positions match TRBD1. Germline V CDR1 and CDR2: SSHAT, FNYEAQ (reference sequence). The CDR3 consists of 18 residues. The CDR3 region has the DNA TGTGCTAGCAGCTTAGGGATGTGGGACAGGGGGTTCCAAGAGACCCAGTACTTC. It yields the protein CASSLGMWDRGFQETQYF.

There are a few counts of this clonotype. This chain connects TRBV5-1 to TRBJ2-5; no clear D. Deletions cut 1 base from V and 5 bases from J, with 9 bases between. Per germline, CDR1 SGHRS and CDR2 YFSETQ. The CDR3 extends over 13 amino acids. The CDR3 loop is CASSLRLWETQYF. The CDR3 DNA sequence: TGCGCCAGCAGCTTGCGGCTCTGGGAGACCCAGTACTTC. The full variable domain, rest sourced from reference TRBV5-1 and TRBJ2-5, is KAGVTQTPRYLIKTRGQQVTLSCSPISGHRSVSWYQQTPGQGLQFLFEYFSETQRNKGNFPGRFSGRQFSNSRSEMNVSTLELGDSALYLCASSLRLWETQYFGPGTRLLVL.

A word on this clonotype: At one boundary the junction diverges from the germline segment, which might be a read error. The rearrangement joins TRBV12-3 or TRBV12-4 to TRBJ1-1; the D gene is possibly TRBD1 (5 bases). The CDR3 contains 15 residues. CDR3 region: CASSWGRGTNTEAFF. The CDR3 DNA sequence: TGCGCCAGCAGTTGGGGGAGGGGAACGAACACTGAAGCTTTCTTT.

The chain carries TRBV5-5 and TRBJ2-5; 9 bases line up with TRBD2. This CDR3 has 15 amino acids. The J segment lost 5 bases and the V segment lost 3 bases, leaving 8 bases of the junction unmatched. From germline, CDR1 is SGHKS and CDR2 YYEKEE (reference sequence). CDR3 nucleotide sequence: TGTGCCAGCAGCTCATGGACTAGCGCTGGGGAGACCCAGTACTTC. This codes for CASSSWTSAGETQYF.

The CDR3 protein is CSARRDRGSNQPQHF. CDR3 bases: TGCAGTGCTAGAAGGGACAGGGGTAGCAATCAGCCCCAGCATTTT. The V gene is TRBV20-1, the J gene TRBJ1-5; 10 bases align to TRBD1. V lost 2 bases and J lost 0; bases outside the gene matches: 1. The CDR3 length is 15 residues. Germline V gives CDR1 DFQATT, CDR2 SNEGSKA (reference sequence).

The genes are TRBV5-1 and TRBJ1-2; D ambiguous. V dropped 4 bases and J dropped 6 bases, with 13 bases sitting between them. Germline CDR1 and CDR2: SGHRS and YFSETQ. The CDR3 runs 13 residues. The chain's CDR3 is CASSPDPANGYTF. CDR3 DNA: TGCGCCAGCAGCCCTGACCCGGCGAATGGCTACACCTTC.

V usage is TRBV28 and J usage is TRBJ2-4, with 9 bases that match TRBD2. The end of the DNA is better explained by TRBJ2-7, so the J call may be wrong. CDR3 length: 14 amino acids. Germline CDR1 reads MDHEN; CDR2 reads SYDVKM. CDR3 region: CASSQLREGYEQYF. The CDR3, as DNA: TGTGCCAGCAGTCAGCTGCGGGAGGGCTACGAGCAGTACTTC.

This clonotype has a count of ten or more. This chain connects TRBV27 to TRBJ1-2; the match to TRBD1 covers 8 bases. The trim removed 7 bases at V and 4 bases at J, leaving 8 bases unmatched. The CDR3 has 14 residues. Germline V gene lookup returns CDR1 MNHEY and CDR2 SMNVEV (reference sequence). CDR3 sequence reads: CASTSGTGFYGYTF. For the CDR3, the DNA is TGTGCCAGCACCTCCGGGACAGGCTTCTATGGCTACACCTTC.